These 27 T cell receptor beta chains originate from one sample sequenced in a study of identical twins. TCRdb passed the 5' RACE reads through MiXCR, listing each CDR3 protein once. There are over 600,000 distinct CDR3 sequences in the sample; 21% occur only once, and 4% to 5.5% lies in the top ten. The same sample was also used in a study of T cells expressing NK-cell markers.

The sequenced sample was PBMCs. These receptors were obtained from a woman aged 18 to 35 in good health.

This sequence joins TRBV11-3 and TRBJ2-1; D is possibly TRBD2 (5 bases). Trimming shortened V by 5 bases and J by 4 bases, and 15 bases separated the two germline ends. The CDR3 is 15 amino acids. Germline V gene data show CDR1 as SGHNT and CDR2 as YENEEA. CDR3 in DNA: TGTGCCAGCAGCCCCTCGGGGTTGGGATACAATGAGCAGTTCTTC. Its protein product is CASSPSGLGYNEQFF. Looking up the rest from reference TRBV11-3 and TRBJ2-1 gives the full variable domain: EAGVVQSPRYKIIEKKQPVAFWCNPISGHNTLYWYLQNLGQGPELLIRYENEEAVDDSQLPKDRFSAERLKGVDSTLKIQPAELGDSAVYLCASSPSGLGYNEQFFGPGTRLTVL.

In this sample, this clonotype turned up many times. The chain is built from TRBV12-3 or TRBV12-4 and TRBJ1-1; 7 bases are a match to TRBD1. V was pared by 8 bases and J by 4 bases, with 13 bases of the junction left unmatched. There are 15 residues in the CDR3. CDR3 nucleotides: TGTGCCAGCGGACAGATAAACAGGGGAGGCACTGAAGCTTTCTTT. Translation gives CASGQINRGGTEAFF.

The sample holds a few counts of this clonotype. V is TRBV6-2 or TRBV6-3 and J is TRBJ2-7; the match to TRBD2 covers 9 bases. The V gene end was trimmed by 6 bases and the J gene end by 11 bases; junction bases not matched to a gene: 11. Germline values: CDR1 MNHEY, CDR2 SVGEGT. CDR3 length equals 13 residues. The CDR3 coding sequence is TGTGCCAGCAGCCTTGACGGGACTAGCCGCGAGTACTTC. Amino acid sequence: CASSLDGTSREYF.

This chain uses TRBV7-2 with TRBJ2-7; 10 bases agree with TRBD1. CDR1 is SGHTA, CDR2 FQGNSA, per germline. V shed 5 bases and J 2 bases; nucleotides not matched to a gene: 6. The CDR3 runs 15 residues. CDR3 sequence (DNA): TGTGCCAGCAGCCCTGGGACAGGGGTAACCTACGAGCAGTACTTC. Translating gives CASSPGTGVTYEQYF.

The chain has TRBV9 and TRBJ2-5; TRBD1 aligns across 9 bases. CDR3 length: 16 amino acids. V was pared by 2 bases and J by 5 bases, with 10 bases of the junction left unmatched. CDR1 SGDLS and CDR2 YYNGEE come from the germline V gene. Here the CDR3 reads CASSVRGTGIWETQYF. In nucleotides, the CDR3 is TGTGCCAGCAGCGTTAGAGGGACAGGGATTTGGGAGACCCAGTACTTC.

In this sample, this clonotype turned up a few times. The chain is built from TRBV29-1 and TRBJ2-3, with TRBD2 matching 14 bases. V dropped 5 bases and J dropped 6; count of bases not matched to a gene: 4. CDR3 length: 14 residues. From germline, CDR1 is SQVTM and CDR2 ANQGSEA. The CDR3 sequence: CSVSTSGGADTQYF. In nucleotides, the CDR3 is TGCAGCGTTTCGACTAGCGGGGGGGCTGATACGCAGTATTTT.

This clonotype has a count of ten or more. V is TRBV4-3 and J is TRBJ2-7, with 14 positions matching TRBD2. The CDR3 totals 15 residues. Germline values: CDR1 LGHNA, CDR2 YSLEER. The ends lost 4 bases at V and 4 bases at J; junction bases unmatched: 3. This CDR3 is CASSRGTSGSYEQYF. CDR3 DNA sequence: TGCGCCAGCAGCCGAGGGACTAGCGGGAGTTACGAGCAGTACTTC.

The chain joins TRBV6-1 to TRBJ1-2, with D tentatively TRBD1 (6 bases). This CDR3 comprises 14 residues. CDR1 is MNHNS, CDR2 SASEGT, per germline. V was trimmed by 5 bases and J by 6 bases, leaving 16 bases between them. The CDR3 DNA reads as TGTGCCAGCAGTCGCCTAGGGGGGGCGGATGGCTACACCTTC. Amino acid sequence: CASSRLGGADGYTF.

This clonotype was counted only a few times. The rearrangement uses TRBV6-4 and TRBJ1-1, with D maybe TRBD1 (6 bases). CDR3 length: 17 amino acids. Trimming stripped 2 bases from V and 0 bases from J, with 16 bases between. The germline V gene has CDR1 MRHNA and CDR2 SNTAGT. CDR3 protein: CASSDPHAGQLNTEAFF. CDR3 bases: TGTGCCAGCAGTGACCCACACGCAGGACAGCTGAACACTGAAGCTTTCTTT.

This clonotype was seen ten or more times. The chain couples TRBV5-1 to TRBJ1-6, with 7 bases identical to TRBD1. V lost 3 bases and J lost 6; bases outside the gene matches: 0. The CDR3 sequence is 13 residues long. Germline V gives CDR1 SGHRS, CDR2 YFSETQ. The CDR3, as DNA: TGCGCCAGCAGCTGGGACAGTAATTCACCCCTCCACTTT. It codes for CASSWDSNSPLHF.

This clonotype turned up a few times. This rearrangement joins TRBV12-3 or TRBV12-4 to TRBJ1-2, with D unclear. The germline V and J ends were trimmed by 7 bases and 4 bases, with 13 bases remaining between them. CDR3 length: 13 amino acids. Here the CDR3 DNA reads TGTGCCAGCACCCCGACACCGATCTATGGCTACACCTTC. Translation: CASTPTPIYGYTF.

This clonotype was seen repeatedly, ten times or more. This chain joins TRBV7-2 and TRBJ2-2, with TRBD1 matching over 10 bases. The CDR3 is 12 residues long. V lost 5 bases, J lost 13 bases, and 4 bases stayed unmatched. From germline, CDR1 is SGHTA and CDR2 FQGNSA. The CDR3 protein is CASSRDRGVLFF. The DNA for the CDR3 is TGTGCCAGCAGCCGGGACAGGGGTGTGCTGTTTTTT.

The chain is built from TRBV20-1 and TRBJ2-5; TRBD1 agrees at 7 bases. Germline V gene data show CDR1 as DFQATT and CDR2 as SNEGSKA (reference sequence). V lost 0 bases to trimming and J lost 11 bases; unmatched junction nucleotides: 12. This CDR3 has 14 amino acids. The CDR3 region is CSARDGTDEPPQYF. Here the CDR3 DNA reads TGCAGTGCTAGAGACGGGACAGACGAACCGCCACAGTACTTC.

This clonotype was found a few times. The chain carries TRBV29-1 and TRBJ1-1, with no clear D. Per germline, CDR1 SQVTM and CDR2 ANQGSEA. There are 12 residues in the CDR3. V was pared by 0 bases and J by 4 bases, with 6 bases between. The CDR3 loop reads CSVEENGTEAFF. In DNA, the CDR3 is TGCAGCGTTGAAGAAAACGGCACTGAAGCTTTCTTT.

J is TRBJ2-3 and V is TRBV12-3 or TRBV12-4; 14 nucleotides agree with TRBD2. This CDR3 has 18 amino acids. Trimming cost V 6 bases and J 0 bases; bases outside gene matches: 8. CDR3: CASSTWTSGGTSTDTQYF. In DNA, the CDR3 is TGTGCCAGCAGCACATGGACTAGCGGGGGGACTAGCACAGATACGCAGTATTTT.

This clonotype came up many times. The chain uses TRBV20-1 and TRBJ1-4, with D perhaps TRBD1 (6 bases). The CDR3 sequence is 14 residues long. Trimming left V 0 bases short and J 8 bases short, with 13 bases between. Germline V lookup: CDR1 DFQATT, CDR2 SNEGSKA (reference sequence). The CDR3: CSARDRTGREKLFF. Here the CDR3 DNA reads TGCAGTGCTAGAGATCGTACAGGGAGGGAAAAACTGTTTTTT.

The chain combines TRBV6-1 with TRBJ2-3; 7 nucleotides line up with TRBD1. V was clipped by 7 bases and J by 7 bases; unmatched bases: 17. The CDR3 extends over 16 amino acids. Germline CDR1 MNHNS, CDR2 SASEGT. This CDR3 reads CASTRFRGQDRNTQYF. The CDR3, as DNA: TGTGCCAGCACCCGATTCAGAGGACAGGATAGGAATACGCAGTATTTT.

The CDR3 DNA sequence: TGTGCCAGCAGCTATGCCCAGGGGACAATATACGAGCAGTACTTC. It is translated as CASSYAQGTIYEQYF. The chain couples TRBV5-4 to TRBJ2-7; maybe TRBD1 (6 bases). This CDR3 spans 15 amino acids. Germline CDR1 reads SGHNT; CDR2 reads YYREEE (reference sequence). Trimming took 3 bases from V and 4 from J, leaving 17 bases between them.

This clonotype was seen a handful of times. The chain recombines TRBV5-1 with TRBJ2-1; 11 bases agree with TRBD2. The CDR3 sequence is 18 residues long. Germline values: CDR1 SGHRS, CDR2 YFSETQ. The V segment lost 2 bases and the J segment 5 bases; nucleotides outside the gene matches: 12. The CDR3 coding sequence is TGCGCCAGCAGCTTCACTCAGGGGCTAGCGGGAGGACACAATGAGCAGTTCTTC. Protein: CASSFTQGLAGGHNEQFF.

The chain recombines TRBV20-1 with TRBJ2-1; unclear D gene. V lost 3 bases, J lost 3 bases, and 9 bases lay in between. Germline V gives CDR1 DFQATT, CDR2 SNEGSKA (reference sequence). The length of the CDR3 is 13 residues. DNA for the CDR3: TGCAGTGCTAGCCCCAATCTCTACAATGAGCAGTTCTTC. This translates into CSASPNLYNEQFF.

This chain links TRBV9 with TRBJ2-1; no clear D gene. The ends were cut back, 0 bases at V and 1 base at J, with 11 bases in the middle. The germline V gene encodes CDR1 SGDLS and CDR2 YYNGEE. The CDR3 runs to 16 residues. CDR3 region: CASSVESRISYNEQFF. In DNA form, the CDR3 reads TGTGCCAGCAGCGTAGAGAGTCGGATATCCTACAATGAGCAGTTCTTC.

This clonotype has a handful of counts. The chain has TRBV5-5 and TRBJ2-1, with D uncertain. V was cut by 2 bases and J by 5 bases, with 14 bases left in between. Looked up from germline, CDR1 is SGHKS and CDR2 is YYEKEE (reference sequence). CDR3 length equals 15 residues. Here the CDR3 DNA reads TGTGCCAGCAGCTTTAACTCCGGCAGCCACAATGAGCAGTTCTTC. It translates to CASSFNSGSHNEQFF.

The sample holds many counts of this clonotype. The rearrangement joins TRBV27 to TRBJ2-5; D might be TRBD2 (6 bases). CDR3 length: 14 amino acids. Germline assignment: CDR1 MNHEY and CDR2 SMNVEV (reference sequence). Trimming took off 4 bases at V and 7 bases at J, with 16 bases between the two ends. This chain's CDR3 is CASSSVGLLGTQYF. CDR3 nucleotide sequence: TGTGCCAGCAGTTCGGTGGGACTTCTAGGGACCCAGTACTTC.

V and J are TRBV6-2 or TRBV6-3 and TRBJ2-7; TRBD1 is a possible D gene (6 bases). Trimming cost V 0 bases and J 6 bases, with 12 bases left between them. The CDR3 totals 14 residues. Looked up from germline, CDR1 is MNHEY and CDR2 is SVGEGT. CDR3 DNA: TGTGCCAGCAGTTACTCTCCCGACAGGCCCGAGCAGTACTTC. Its protein product is CASSYSPDRPEQYF.

J is TRBJ1-2 and V is TRBV12-3 or TRBV12-4; D may be TRBD1 (5 bases). V shed 6 bases and J shed 4 bases, with 18 bases lying between them. CDR3 length equals 15 residues. In nucleotides, the CDR3 is TGTGCCAGCAGCCCTGCCTCCGGGGCCTCCTATGGCTACACCTTC. Its translation: CASSPASGASYGYTF.

The chain carries TRBV20-1 and TRBJ2-3; TRBD2 matches 11 bases. In germline, CDR1 is DFQATT, CDR2 SNEGSKA (reference sequence). V lost 7 bases to trimming and J lost 3 bases; unmatched junction nucleotides: 0. This CDR3 has 12 residues. Here the CDR3 DNA reads TGCAGTGGACTAGCGGGAACAGATACGCAGTATTTT. It translates to CSGLAGTDTQYF.

This clonotype was counted a few times. The V call is TRBV11-2, the J call TRBJ2-3; 16 bases fit TRBD2. With V trimmed by 5 bases and J by 2 bases, 13 bases remained unmatched. CDR1 is SGHAT, CDR2 FQNNGV, per germline. The CDR3 totals 20 residues. The CDR3 nucleotides read TGTGCCAGCAGCCCCGGCCTCGGGACTAGCGGGAGGGGGGACACAGATACGCAGTATTTT. It codes for CASSPGLGTSGRGDTDTQYF.